The 16 T cell receptor beta chains below all came from one sample that was sequenced in a study of blood T cell repertoires in COVID-19. Profiling relied on immunoSEQ multiplex PCR, and the TCRdb table lists in-frame clones only, not all of them. The sample has 300,000 to 350,000 clones, around 90% seen once. Input material: PBMCs or T cells enriched from blood (not recorded which). The source is a man aged 25-40 years who had recovered from COVID-19.

V gene TRBV18 combines with J gene TRBJ1-6; 8 bases fit TRBD1. Germline values: CDR1 KGHSH, CDR2 LQKENI. The length of the CDR3 is 18 residues. Unmatched junction bases numbered 12, after V lost 3 bases and J lost 5 bases. CDR3 protein: CASSPRIATGEDNSPLHF. DNA for the CDR3: TGTGCCAGCTCACCGAGGATCGCGACAGGGGAGGATAATTCACCCCTCCACTTT. The full variable domain, rest sourced from reference TRBV18 and TRBJ1-6, is NAGVMQNPRHLVRRRGQEARLRCSPMKGHSHVYWYRQLPEEGLKFMVYLQKENIIDESGMPKERFSAEFPKEGPSILRIQQVVRGDSAAYFCASSPRIATGEDNSPLHFGNGTRLTVT.

J is TRBJ1-6 and V is TRBV9, with TRBD1 as a possible D gene (5 bases). The V and J ends lost 2 bases and 4 bases respectively, with 7 bases between them. Germline CDR1 SGDLS, CDR2 YYNGEE. The CDR3 has 14 amino acids. Written as DNA, the CDR3 is TGTGCCAGCAGCGTGGGGCTGTATAATTCACCCCTCCACTTT. Amino acids: CASSVGLYNSPLHF.

The chain recombines TRBV3-1 (or the pseudogene TRBV3-2) with TRBJ2-3, with 11 bases identical to TRBD2. The CDR3 contains 16 residues. V was pared by 1 base and J by 8 bases, with 8 bases of the junction left unmatched. Looked up from germline, CDR1 is LGHDT and CDR2 is YNNKEL (reference sequence). The CDR3 nucleotides are TGTGCCAGCAGCCAAGTTTTAGCGGGGGGGCTCGGTACGCAGTATTTT. This sequence encodes CASSQVLAGGLGTQYF.

This chain joins TRBV9 and TRBJ2-3, with D perhaps matching TRBD2 (6 bases). V shed 3 bases and J shed 6 bases, with 17 bases lying between them. The CDR3 is 15 amino acids. Germline V gene lookup returns CDR1 SGDLS and CDR2 YYNGEE. In nucleotides, the CDR3 is TGTGCCAGCAGCGCCAACCAGGGACTGGCGGATACGCAGTATTTT. It yields the protein CASSANQGLADTQYF.

V usage is TRBV2 and J usage is TRBJ1-5; weak D call: TRBD1 (5 bases). This CDR3 spans 18 amino acids. Germline V gene lookup returns CDR1 SNHLY and CDR2 FYNNEI. V dropped 5 bases and J dropped 4 bases, with 24 bases sitting between them. The CDR3 bases are TGTGCCAGCAGTCCCGGGCGGCGGACAATCCTCCTAAATCAGCCCCAGCATTTT. Its translation is CASSPGRRTILLNQPQHF. Together with reference TRBV2 and TRBJ1-5, the CDR3 gives the full variable domain: EPEVTQTPSHQVTQMGQEVILRCVPISNHLYFYWYRQILGQKVEFLVSFYNNEISEKSEIFDDQFSVERPDGSNFTLKIRSTKLEDSAMYFCASSPGRRTILLNQPQHFGDGTRLSIL.

The rearrangement uses TRBV19 and TRBJ2-4; 9 bases line up with TRBD1. Germline V gene data show CDR1 as LNHDA and CDR2 as SQIVND (reference sequence). The trim removed 6 bases at V and 1 base at J, leaving 16 bases unmatched. The CDR3 consists of 19 residues. The CDR3 is CASRPSRDRAPHAKNIQYF. The CDR3 DNA follows: TGTGCCAGTAGACCATCAAGGGACAGGGCGCCTCACGCCAAAAACATTCAGTACTTC.

The rearrangement uses TRBV4-1 and TRBJ2-3; D is possibly TRBD2 (5 bases). In germline, CDR1 is MGHRA, CDR2 YSYEKL. Trimming stripped 0 bases from V and 5 bases from J, with 15 bases between. The CDR3 length is 16 residues. The CDR3 is CASSQERLVRGDTQYF. The DNA for the CDR3 is TGCGCCAGCAGCCAAGAGAGGTTGGTTCGGGGAGATACGCAGTATTTT.

The V and J genes are TRBV18 and TRBJ1-6, with 8 bases aligning to TRBD1. Germline trimming cut 5 bases from V and 2 bases from J; bases unmatched to any gene: 2. In germline, CDR1 is KGHSH, CDR2 LQKENI. This CDR3 comprises 15 residues. The CDR3, as DNA: TGTGCCAGCTCAGACAGGGGCCCCTATAATTCACCCCTCCACTTT. This gives the protein CASSDRGPYNSPLHF. The complete variable domain, with remaining parts taken from reference TRBV18 and TRBJ1-6, reads NAGVMQNPRHLVRRRGQEARLRCSPMKGHSHVYWYRQLPEEGLKFMVYLQKENIIDESGMPKERFSAEFPKEGPSILRIQQVVRGDSAAYFCASSDRGPYNSPLHFGNGTRLTVT.

V gene TRBV28 combines with J gene TRBJ1-4, with 9 nucleotides matching TRBD1. The germline CDR1 and CDR2 sequences are MDHEN and SYDVKM. This CDR3 has 15 amino acids. J gave up 3 bases and V 6 bases, and 5 bases lay outside the gene matches. CDR3: CASSEQGASNEKLFF. The CDR3 DNA follows: TGTGCCAGCAGCGAACAGGGGGCGTCTAATGAAAAACTGTTTTTT.

CDR3 nucleotides: TGTGCCAGCAGCCCGGACAGGGCGACGGACGAGCAGTACTTC. Translating gives CASSPDRATDEQYF. J is TRBJ2-7 and V is TRBV7-2, with 8 positions matching TRBD1. CDR3 length: 14 amino acids. The germline gives CDR1 SGHTA, CDR2 FQGNSA. The J segment lost 5 bases and the V segment lost 5 bases, leaving 8 bases of the junction unmatched.

The chain links TRBV9 to TRBJ1-2, with 9 bases fitting TRBD1. Germline V lookup: CDR1 SGDLS, CDR2 YYNGEE. The CDR3 runs to 15 residues. The V gene end was trimmed by 0 bases and the J gene end by 7 bases; junction bases not matched to a gene: 7. CDR3 region: CASSVDGQGTGGYTF. The CDR3 DNA reads TGTGCCAGCAGCGTAGACGGACAGGGGACGGGTGGCTACACCTTC.

The CDR3 loop reads CASSLLAGGTDTQYF. Written as DNA, the CDR3 is TGTGCCAGCAGCTTACTAGCGGGGGGAACAGATACGCAGTATTTT. The genes are TRBV11-2 and TRBJ2-3; 11 bases are shared with TRBD2. Per germline, CDR1 SGHAT and CDR2 FQNNGV. J was trimmed by 3 bases and V by 2 bases; bases with no gene match: 1. The CDR3 covers 15 residues.

This chain links TRBV9 with TRBJ2-3; TRBD2 might be the D (6 bases). The V gene lost 4 bases and the J gene lost 0 bases, with 9 bases spanning the gap. This CDR3 has 14 amino acids. Germline V CDR1 and CDR2: SGDLS, YYNGEE. CDR3 protein: CASSLSGSTDTQYF. The CDR3 DNA is TGTGCCAGCAGCCTTAGCGGAAGCACAGATACGCAGTATTTT.

The chain uses TRBV6-2 or TRBV6-3 and TRBJ2-7; 13 nucleotides line up with TRBD2. V shed 0 bases, J shed 2 bases, and the junction held 7 bases outside the gene matches. The germline gives CDR1 MNHEY, CDR2 SVGEGT. CDR3 length: 18 amino acids. CDR3 nucleotides: TGTGCCAGCAGTTACTCGATTGGTGGGACTAGCGGGGCCTACGAGCAGTACTTC. Translated, it gives CASSYSIGGTSGAYEQYF.

This clone has a single count. This chain links TRBV18 with TRBJ2-7; TRBD1 might be the D (6 bases). Germline CDR1 is KGHSH and CDR2 is LQKENI. The germline V and J ends were trimmed by 8 bases and 3 bases, with 17 bases remaining between them. CDR3 length: 14 amino acids. CDR3 nucleotide sequence: TGTGCCAGCCGAGTCGGTTCAGGGGTCTACGAGCAGTACTTC. Translation: CASRVGSGVYEQYF. Filled out from reference TRBV18 and TRBJ2-7, the complete variable domain reads NAGVMQNPRHLVRRRGQEARLRCSPMKGHSHVYWYRQLPEEGLKFMVYLQKENIIDESGMPKERFSAEFPKEGPSILRIQQVVRGDSAAYFCASRVGSGVYEQYFGPGTRLTVT.

The V and J genes are TRBV5-1 and TRBJ2-5; TRBD2 matches at 7 bases. CDR1 and CDR2 from the germline V gene are SGHRS and YFSETQ. The length of the CDR3 is 14 residues. Trimming at V came to 3 bases and at J to 5 bases, leaving 7 bases not matched to a gene. CDR3 sequence: CASSWDGGSETQYF. The CDR3 DNA reads as TGCGCCAGCAGCTGGGACGGGGGGTCGGAGACCCAGTACTTC.